These 5 T cell receptor beta chains came from one sample sequenced in a study of CD8 T cells in ankylosing spondylitis. Using its own MiXCR run on the 5' RACE reads, TCRdb lists one record per CDR3 protein. The data hold 250,000 to 300,000 distinct CDR3 sequences, with over 15% observed a single time. Input material: blood, either unsorted or a sorted T cell fraction (not recorded which). The source of these receptors is a male donor with ankylosing spondylitis or in good health (not recorded which).

V is TRBV5-1 and J is TRBJ1-1, with D possibly TRBD1 on 5 matching bases. V was cut by 4 bases and J by 0 bases, with 13 bases left in between. This CDR3 region has 15 residues. CDR1 is SGHRS, CDR2 YFSETQ, per germline. The CDR3, as DNA: TGCGCCAGCAGCACAGGACTGACCTTGAACACTGAAGCTTTCTTT. This sequence encodes CASSTGLTLNTEAFF.

The chain recombines TRBV20-1 with TRBJ2-5; no firm D call. Trimming took off 3 bases at V and 4 bases at J, with 18 bases between the two ends. CDR1 and CDR2 from the germline V gene are DFQATT and SNEGSKA (reference sequence). The CDR3 contains 15 residues. CDR3 sequence: CSASFLMSPRETQYF. CDR3 bases: TGCAGTGCTAGTTTCCTCATGAGCCCCAGAGAGACCCAGTACTTC.

The rearrangement links TRBV12-3 or TRBV12-4 to TRBJ2-7; a possible D gene is TRBD1 (6 bases). Trimming cost V 3 bases and J 2 bases, with 14 bases left between them. The CDR3 runs to 15 residues. Here the CDR3 reads CASSFFRQATYEQYF. In DNA form, the CDR3 reads TGTGCCAGCAGTTTTTTCCGACAGGCGACCTACGAGCAGTACTTC.

This clonotype has only a few counts. V and J are TRBV13 and TRBJ1-2; D might be TRBD1 (5 bases). Germline CDR1 reads PRHDT; CDR2 reads FYEKMQ (reference sequence). Trimming left V 5 bases short and J 6 bases short, with 16 bases between. The CDR3 runs to 14 residues. The chain's CDR3 is CASSPRGDRDGYTF. As DNA, the CDR3 is TGTGCCAGCAGCCCGCGAGGGGATAGAGATGGCTACACCTTC. The full variable domain, in which reference TRBV13 and TRBJ1-2 provide the parts outside the CDR3, is AAGVIQSPRHLIKEKRETATLKCYPIPRHDTVYWYQQGPGQDPQFLISFYEKMQSDKGSIPDRFSAQQFSDYHSELNMSSLELGDSALYFCASSPRGDRDGYTFGSGTRLTVV.

This chain links TRBV12-3 or TRBV12-4 with TRBJ1-1; D is uncertain. V was trimmed by 1 base and J by 3 bases, leaving 9 bases between them. This CDR3 spans 14 amino acids. The DNA for the CDR3 is TGTGCCAGCAGTTTAGGGGGAATTTACACTGAAGCTTTCTTT. Amino acids: CASSLGGIYTEAFF.